These 18 T cell receptor beta chains were all obtained from the same sample, sequenced in a study of T cell responses to AZD1222 COVID-19 vaccine. Assay used: immunoSEQ multiplex PCR; TCRdb lists only in-frame clones, some missing. The repertoire has more than 150,000 clones, around 90% of them found once; the top ten carry approximately 1.9%. Specimen: peripheral blood, collected 28 days after the second AZD1222 dose. Receptors originate from an adult who received the AZD1222 COVID-19 vaccine.

The chain carries TRBV28 and TRBJ2-7, with 8 bases aligning to TRBD1. Germline V CDR1 and CDR2: MDHEN, SYDVKM. This CDR3 contains 15 residues. V shed 4 bases, J shed 0 bases, and the junction held 5 bases outside the gene matches. The CDR3 DNA follows: TGTGCCAGCAGTTCCGGACAGGGAGTCTCCTACGAGCAGTACTTC. Encoded protein: CASSSGQGVSYEQYF. The full variable domain, its missing parts supplied by reference TRBV28 and TRBJ2-7, is DVKVTQSSRYLVKRTGEKVFLECVQDMDHENMFWYRQDPGLGLRLIYFSYDVKMKEKGDIPEGYSVSREKKERFSLILESASTNQTSMYLCASSSGQGVSYEQYFGPGTRLTVT.

This clone has just a few counts. The chain employs TRBV7-8 and TRBJ2-7; 10 nucleotides line up with TRBD2. The V and J ends lost 5 bases and 4 bases, in that order; junction bases with no gene match: 5. The CDR3 totals 14 residues. The germline V gene encodes CDR1 SGHVS and CDR2 FQNEAQ. The CDR3 DNA is TGTGCCAGCAGCCATCGGACTAGCGGTTACGAGCAGTACTTC. Protein: CASSHRTSGYEQYF.

This chain joins TRBV30 and TRBJ1-4; D possibly corresponds to TRBD1 (6 bases). V was shortened by 4 bases and J by 16 bases, with 19 bases between the two germline ends. CDR3 size: 12 residues. CDR1 GTSNPN and CDR2 SVGIG come from the germline V gene (reference sequence). The CDR3 sequence: CAWTLPGTSTFF. DNA of the CDR3: TGTGCCTGGACCCTGCCAGGGACAAGCACGTTTTTT.

The chain carries TRBV5-1 and TRBJ2-7; 7 nucleotides match TRBD1. The CDR3 runs to 12 residues. From germline, CDR1 is SGHRS and CDR2 YFSETQ. Trimming at V came to 6 bases and at J to 2 bases, leaving 2 bases not matched to a gene. DNA for the CDR3: TGCGCCAGCAAGACAGGGACCTACGAGCAGTACTTC. It specifies CASKTGTYEQYF.

The chain links TRBV19 to TRBJ2-1; perhaps TRBD1 as D (8 bases). Between the trimmed V and J ends, which lost 3 bases and 7 bases, there was a span of 16 bases. Looked up from germline, CDR1 is LNHDA and CDR2 is SQIVND (reference sequence). The CDR3 extends over 15 amino acids. The CDR3 coding sequence is TGTGCCAGTAGTATCTTACAGGGGGGAGGGAATGAGCAGTTCTTC. It is translated as CASSILQGGGNEQFF.

The chain recombines TRBV2 with TRBJ1-1, with TRBD1 matching 8 bases. V lost 6 bases to trimming and J lost 4 bases; unmatched junction nucleotides: 4. CDR1 is SNHLY and CDR2 is FYNNEI in the germline V gene. This CDR3 has 13 residues. The CDR3 DNA follows: TGTGCCAGCAGACGGACAGGGCGCACTGAAGCTTTCTTT. Amino acid sequence: CASRRTGRTEAFF.

J is TRBJ1-1 and V is TRBV28; D is unclear. CDR3 length: 11 amino acids. Looked up from germline, CDR1 is MDHEN and CDR2 is SYDVKM. V was clipped by 7 bases and J by 6 bases, with 9 bases between them. In DNA form, the CDR3 reads TGTGCCAGCATGCTTTCCGCTGAAGCTTTCTTT. Protein sequence: CASMLSAEAFF.

This clone was picked up one time. The chain carries TRBV3-1 (or the pseudogene TRBV3-2) and TRBJ2-7; 9 bases align to TRBD2. The CDR3 sequence is 15 residues long. The trim removed 0 bases at V and 4 bases at J, leaving 4 bases unmatched. Germline CDR1 is LGHDT and CDR2 is YNNKEL (reference sequence). Here the CDR3 reads CASSQELAGDYEQYF. CDR3 bases: TGTGCCAGCAGCCAAGAGTTAGCGGGAGATTACGAGCAGTACTTC.

V and J are TRBV4-3 and TRBJ1-1; TRBD1 matches at 9 bases. CDR1 is LGHNA, CDR2 YSLEER, per germline. V lost 0 bases, J lost 3 bases, and 11 bases stayed unmatched. The CDR3 spans 18 residues. CDR3 sequence: CASSQEIQGAGWDTEAFF. DNA of the CDR3: TGCGCCAGCAGCCAAGAAATACAGGGGGCAGGGTGGGACACTGAAGCTTTCTTT.

The V and J genes are TRBV28 and TRBJ1-5; the D gene is possibly TRBD1 (5 bases). Germline lookup yields CDR1 MDHEN and CDR2 SYDVKM. The CDR3 has 13 amino acids. Trimming shortened V by 3 bases and J by 5 bases, and 8 bases separated the two germline ends. In DNA form, the CDR3 reads TGTGCCAGCAGTTTCTCAGGGTATCAGCCCCAGCATTTT. Translated, it gives CASSFSGYQPQHF.

The chain is built from TRBV5-4 and TRBJ2-1, with TRBD2 matching over 9 bases. CDR1 and CDR2 (germline): SGHNT, YYREEE (reference sequence). This CDR3 has 16 amino acids. V trimming: 7 bases; J trimming: 0 bases; junction bases outside the gene matches: 8. DNA for the CDR3: TGTGCCAGCGGCCCGCCTAGCGGGGTCTCCTACAATGAGCAGTTCTTC. As protein: CASGPPSGVSYNEQFF. Filled out from reference TRBV5-4 and TRBJ2-1, the complete variable domain reads ETGVTQSPTHLIKTRGQQVTLRCSSQSGHNTVSWYQQALGQGPQFIFQYYREEENGRGNFPPRFSGLQFPNYSSELNVNALELDDSALYLCASGPPSGVSYNEQFFGPGTRLTVL.

The chain is built from TRBV5-6 and TRBJ1-5; D possibly corresponds to TRBD1 (5 bases). Between the trimmed V and J ends, which lost 1 base and 3 bases, there was a span of 14 bases. This CDR3 is built from 16 residues. Germline CDR1 SGHDT, CDR2 YYEEEE. The chain's CDR3 is CASSLYRGGTNQPQHF. In DNA, the CDR3 is TGTGCCAGCAGCTTGTATCGTGGGGGAACCAATCAGCCCCAGCATTTT.

V is TRBV19 and J is TRBJ2-1; 14 nucleotides agree with TRBD2. Germline V CDR1 and CDR2: LNHDA, SQIVND (reference sequence). The CDR3 is made up of 18 amino acids. The ends lost 3 bases at V and 0 bases at J; junction bases unmatched: 4. The CDR3 spells CASSIGLAGGSSYNEQFF. In DNA, the CDR3 is TGTGCCAGTAGTATTGGACTAGCGGGAGGTAGCTCCTACAATGAGCAGTTCTTC. Full variable domain (remainder filled in from reference TRBV19 and TRBJ2-1): DGGITQSPKYLFRKEGQNVTLSCEQNLNHDAMYWYRQDPGQGLRLIYYSQIVNDFQKGDIAEGYSVSREKKESFPLTVTSAQKNPTAFYLCASSIGLAGGSSYNEQFFGPGTRLTVL.

This clone was recorded once. The V and J genes are TRBV12-3 or TRBV12-4 and TRBJ2-7; the match to TRBD2 covers 12 bases. V was clipped by 4 bases and J by 12 bases; unmatched bases: 4. The CDR3 covers 12 residues. The CDR3 DNA sequence: TGTGCCAGCAGTTCTAGCGGGAGGGGGTGGTACTTC. Its translation is CASSSSGRGWYF.

The chain couples TRBV5-1 to TRBJ1-6; TRBD1 agrees at 9 bases. The germline V gene encodes CDR1 SGHRS and CDR2 YFSETQ. The V segment lost 0 bases and the J segment 4 bases; nucleotides outside the gene matches: 2. This CDR3 spans 16 amino acids. The DNA of the CDR3 is TGCGCCAGCAGCTTGGTTGGACAGGGGTATAATTCACCCCTCCACTTT. It yields the protein CASSLVGQGYNSPLHF.

This chain joins TRBV11-3 and TRBJ1-5, with a weak D call TRBD1 (6 bases). CDR3 length equals 15 residues. CDR1 SGHNT and CDR2 YENEEA come from the germline V gene. The CDR3 nucleotides read TGTGCGCGGATGGGGACAAGGGTTTACAATCAGCCCCAGCATTTT. Translation: CARMGTRVYNQPQHF.

V and J are TRBV27 and TRBJ2-5, with 8 nucleotides matching TRBD1. The CDR3 is made up of 15 amino acids. Per germline, CDR1 MNHEY and CDR2 SMNVEV (reference sequence). J was trimmed by 5 bases and V by 5 bases; bases with no gene match: 10. The CDR3 reads CASSNVTGGLETQYF. Written as DNA, the CDR3 is TGTGCCAGCAGTAACGTTACAGGGGGATTGGAGACCCAGTACTTC.

The V and J genes are TRBV18 and TRBJ1-2, with D unclear. The V end was cut by 2 bases, the J end by 5 bases, with 18 bases between. The CDR3 spans 16 residues. Germline V gene data show CDR1 as KGHSH and CDR2 as LQKENI. CDR3: CASSPGSGMTIYGYTF. In nucleotides, the CDR3 is TGTGCCAGCTCACCAGGGTCAGGAATGACGATTTATGGCTACACCTTC.